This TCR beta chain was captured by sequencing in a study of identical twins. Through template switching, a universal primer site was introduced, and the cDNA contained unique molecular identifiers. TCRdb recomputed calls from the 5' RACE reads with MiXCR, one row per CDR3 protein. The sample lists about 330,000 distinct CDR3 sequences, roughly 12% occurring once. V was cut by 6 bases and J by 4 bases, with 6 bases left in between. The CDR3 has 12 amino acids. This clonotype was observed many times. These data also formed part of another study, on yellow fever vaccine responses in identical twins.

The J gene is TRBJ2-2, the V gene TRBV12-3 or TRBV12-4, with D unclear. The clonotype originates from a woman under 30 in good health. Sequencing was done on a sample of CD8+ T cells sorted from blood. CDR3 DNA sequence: TGTGCCAGCAGCCCAGGCACCGGGGAGCTGTTTTTT. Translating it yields CASSPGTGELFF.